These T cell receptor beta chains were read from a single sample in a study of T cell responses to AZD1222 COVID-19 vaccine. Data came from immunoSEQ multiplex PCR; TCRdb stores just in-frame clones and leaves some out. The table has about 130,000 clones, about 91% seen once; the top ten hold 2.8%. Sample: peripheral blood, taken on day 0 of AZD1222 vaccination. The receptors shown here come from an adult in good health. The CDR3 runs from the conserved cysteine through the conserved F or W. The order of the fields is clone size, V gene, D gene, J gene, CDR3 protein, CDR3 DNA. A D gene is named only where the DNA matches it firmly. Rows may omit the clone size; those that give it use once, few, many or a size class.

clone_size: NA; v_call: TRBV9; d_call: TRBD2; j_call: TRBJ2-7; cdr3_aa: CASSVGLAGEGEQYF; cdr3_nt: TGTGCCAGTTCCGTGGGACTAGCGGGAGAAGGCGAGCAGTACTTC
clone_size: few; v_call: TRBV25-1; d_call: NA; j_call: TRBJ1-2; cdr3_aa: CASSEGGVVYGYTF; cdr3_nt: TGTGCCAGCAGTGAAGGGGGGGTCGTTTATGGCTACACCTTC
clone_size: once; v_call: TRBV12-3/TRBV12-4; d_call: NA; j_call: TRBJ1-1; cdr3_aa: CASSSGFNTEAFF; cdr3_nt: TGTGCCAGCAGTTCCGGATTTAACACTGAAGCTTTCTTT
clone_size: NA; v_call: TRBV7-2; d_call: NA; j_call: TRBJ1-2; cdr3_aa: CASSVGGQTYGYTF; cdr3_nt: TGTGCCAGCAGCGTAGGTGGGCAGACCTATGGCTACACCTTC
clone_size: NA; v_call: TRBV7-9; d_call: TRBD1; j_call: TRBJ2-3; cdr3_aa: CASSTGTGIPDTQYF; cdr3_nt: TGTGCCAGCAGCACCGGGACAGGGATCCCAGATACGCAGTATTTT
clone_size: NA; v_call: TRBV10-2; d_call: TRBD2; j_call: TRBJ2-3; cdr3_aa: CASSELAATDTQYF; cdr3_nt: TGCGCCAGCAGTGAGCTAGCGGCCACAGATACGCAGTATTTT
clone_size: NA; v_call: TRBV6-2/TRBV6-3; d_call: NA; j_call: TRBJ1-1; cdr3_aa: CASSYRGGTEAFF; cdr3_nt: TGTGCCAGCAGTTACCGAGGGGGTACTGAAGCTTTCTTT
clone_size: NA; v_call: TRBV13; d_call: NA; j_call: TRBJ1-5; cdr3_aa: CASSLGTGGQPQHF; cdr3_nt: TGTGCCAGCAGCTTAGGTACAGGCGGTCAGCCCCAGCATTTT
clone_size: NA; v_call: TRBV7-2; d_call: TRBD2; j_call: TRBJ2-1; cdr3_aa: CASSLALASGYEQFF; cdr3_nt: TGTGCCAGCAGCTTAGCGCTGGCTAGCGGCTATGAGCAGTTCTTC
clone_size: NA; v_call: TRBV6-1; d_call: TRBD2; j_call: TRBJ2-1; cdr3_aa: CASSEAPSGSYNEQFF; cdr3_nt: TGTGCCAGCAGTGAAGCGCCTAGCGGCTCCTACAATGAGCAGTTCTTC
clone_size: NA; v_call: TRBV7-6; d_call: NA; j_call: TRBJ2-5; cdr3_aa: CASSLLRQPQETQYF; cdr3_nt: TGTGCCAGCAGCCTACTGCGGCAGCCACAAGAGACCCAGTACTTC
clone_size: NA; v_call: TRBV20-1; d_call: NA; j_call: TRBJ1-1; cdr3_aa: CSAERNTEAFF; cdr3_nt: TGCAGTGCGGAGAGGAACACTGAAGCTTTCTTT
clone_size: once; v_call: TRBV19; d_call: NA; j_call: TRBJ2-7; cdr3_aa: CASSIWTAATREQYF; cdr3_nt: TGTGCCAGTAGTATATGGACAGCGGCTACGAGGGAGCAGTACTTC
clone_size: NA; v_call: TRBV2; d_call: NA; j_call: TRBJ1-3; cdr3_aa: CARKRGNTIYF; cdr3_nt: TGTGCCAGAAAACGGGGAAACACCATATATTTT
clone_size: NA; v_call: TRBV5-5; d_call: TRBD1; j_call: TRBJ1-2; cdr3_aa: CASSPTPTGSYGYTF; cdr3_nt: TGTGCCAGCAGCCCAACCCCGACAGGGAGCTATGGCTACACCTTC
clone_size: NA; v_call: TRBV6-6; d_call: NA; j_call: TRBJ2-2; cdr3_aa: CASRPGANTGELFF; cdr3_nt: TGTGCCAGCAGGCCGGGCGCGAACACCGGGGAGCTGTTTTTT
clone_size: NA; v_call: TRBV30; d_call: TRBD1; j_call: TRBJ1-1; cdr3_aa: CAWRGQGDTEAFF; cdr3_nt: TGTGCCTGGAGGGGACAGGGCGACACTGAAGCTTTCTTT
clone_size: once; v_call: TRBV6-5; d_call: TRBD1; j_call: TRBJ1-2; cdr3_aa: CASRSTGGNYGYTF; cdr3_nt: TGTGCCAGCAGGTCCACAGGGGGAAACTATGGCTACACCTTC
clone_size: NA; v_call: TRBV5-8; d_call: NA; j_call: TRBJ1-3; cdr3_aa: CASSLSGNTIYF; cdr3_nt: TGTGCCAGCAGCTTGTCTGGAAACACCATATATTTT
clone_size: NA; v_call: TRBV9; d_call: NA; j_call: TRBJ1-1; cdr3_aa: CASSVGPGLNTEAFF; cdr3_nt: TGTGCCAGCAGCGTAGGGCCAGGGTTGAACACTGAAGCTTTCTTT
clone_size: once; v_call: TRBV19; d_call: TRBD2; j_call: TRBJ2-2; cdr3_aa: CATVSRLAGVTGELFF; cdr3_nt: TGTGCCACAGTCAGCAGACTAGCGGGAGTCACCGGGGAGCTGTTTTTT
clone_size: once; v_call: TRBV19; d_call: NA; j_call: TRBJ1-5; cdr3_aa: CASCWGTLRNQPQHF; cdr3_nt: TGTGCCAGCTGTTGGGGAACTCTTCGCAATCAGCCCCAGCATTTT
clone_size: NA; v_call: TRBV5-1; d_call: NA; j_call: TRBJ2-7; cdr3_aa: CASSSGTFVSYEQYF; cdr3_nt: TGCGCCAGCAGCTCCGGGACTTTTGTCTCCTACGAGCAGTACTTC
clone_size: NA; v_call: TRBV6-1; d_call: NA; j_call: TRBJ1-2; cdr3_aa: CASSEGITAYGYTF; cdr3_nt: TGTGCCAGCAGTGAAGGTATCACGGCCTATGGCTACACCTTC
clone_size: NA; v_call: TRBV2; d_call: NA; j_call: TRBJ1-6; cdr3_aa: CASTAGPKGISPLHF; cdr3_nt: TGTGCCAGCACTGCAGGGCCGAAAGGGATTTCACCCCTCCACTTT
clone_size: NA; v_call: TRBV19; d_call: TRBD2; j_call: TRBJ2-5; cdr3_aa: CASTLTPSGSGETQYF; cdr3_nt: TGTGCCAGTACTCTAACCCCTAGCGGGAGTGGAGAGACCCAGTACTTC
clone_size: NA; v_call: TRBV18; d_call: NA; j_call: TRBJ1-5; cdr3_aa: CASSPSNQPQHF; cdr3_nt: TGTGCCAGCTCACCTAGTAATCAGCCCCAGCATTTT
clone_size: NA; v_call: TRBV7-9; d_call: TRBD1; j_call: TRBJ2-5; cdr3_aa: CASSSRDRQETQYF; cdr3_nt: TGTGCCAGCAGTTCCCGGGACAGACAAGAGACCCAGTACTTC
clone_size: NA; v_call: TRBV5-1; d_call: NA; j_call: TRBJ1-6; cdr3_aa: CASSEGRSNSPLHF; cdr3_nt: TGCGCCAGCAGCGAGGGACGGTCAAATTCACCCCTCCACTTT
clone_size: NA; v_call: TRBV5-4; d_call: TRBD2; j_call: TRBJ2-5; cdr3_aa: CASSVGLERELRETQYF; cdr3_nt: TGTGCCAGCAGCGTGGGGCTGGAGCGGGAGCTCCGGGAGACCCAGTACTTC
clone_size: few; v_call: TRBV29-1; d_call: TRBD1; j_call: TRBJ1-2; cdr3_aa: CSVEGGGAVGYTF; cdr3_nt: TGCAGCGTTGAAGGAGGGGGCGCGGTTGGCTACACCTTC
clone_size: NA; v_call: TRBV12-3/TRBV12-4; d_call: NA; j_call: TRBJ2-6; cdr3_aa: CATNPGANVLTF; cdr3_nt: TGTGCCACTAATCCCGGGGCCAACGTCCTGACTTTC
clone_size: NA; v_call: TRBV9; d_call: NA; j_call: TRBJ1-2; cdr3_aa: CASSGVNYGYTF; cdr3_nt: TGTGCCAGCAGCGGGGTAAATTATGGCTACACCTTC
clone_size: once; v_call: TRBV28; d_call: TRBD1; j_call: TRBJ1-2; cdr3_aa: CASSLGGDRDGEGGGYTF; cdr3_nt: TGTGCCAGCAGTTTGGGTGGGGACAGGGACGGCGAAGGTGGAGGCTACACCTTC
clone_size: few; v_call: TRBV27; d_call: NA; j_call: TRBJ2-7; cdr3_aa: CASSLGGLANEQYF; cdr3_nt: TGTGCCAGCAGTTTAGGTGGCCTGGCGAACGAGCAGTACTTC
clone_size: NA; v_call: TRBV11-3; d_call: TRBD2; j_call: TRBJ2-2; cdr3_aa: CASRRSSGDYPGELFF; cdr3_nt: TGTGCCAGCAGACGTTCCAGCGGGGACTACCCCGGGGAGCTGTTTTTT
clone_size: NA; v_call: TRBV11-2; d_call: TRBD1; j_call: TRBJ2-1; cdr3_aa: CASSLRQGSYNEQFF; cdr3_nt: TGTGCCAGCAGCCTGCGACAGGGGTCCTACAATGAGCAGTTCTTC
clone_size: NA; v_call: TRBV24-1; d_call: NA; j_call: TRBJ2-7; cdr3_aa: CATSSEGWYEQYF; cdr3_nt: TGTGCCACCAGTAGTGAGGGGTGGTACGAGCAGTACTTC
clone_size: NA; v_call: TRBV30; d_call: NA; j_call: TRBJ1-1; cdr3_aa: CAWSVDIRKAFF; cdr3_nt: TGTGCCTGGAGTGTAGACATTCGGAAAGCTTTCTTT
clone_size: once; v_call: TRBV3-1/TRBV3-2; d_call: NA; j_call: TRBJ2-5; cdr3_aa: CASSQGKRLGETQYF; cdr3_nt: TGTGCCAGCAGCCAAGGGAAGAGGTTAGGAGAGACCCAGTACTTC
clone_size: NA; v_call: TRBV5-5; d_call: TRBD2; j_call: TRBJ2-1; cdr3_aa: CASSLGTGTSDYNEQFF; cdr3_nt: TGTGCCAGCAGCTTGGGGACCGGGACTAGCGACTACAATGAGCAGTTCTTC
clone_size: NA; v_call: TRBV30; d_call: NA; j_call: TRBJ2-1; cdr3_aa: CAWVTGLGEQFF; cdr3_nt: TGTGCCTGGGTAACAGGGTTAGGTGAGCAGTTCTTC
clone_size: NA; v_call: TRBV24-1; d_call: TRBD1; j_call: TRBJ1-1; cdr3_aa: CATSAAQGVDTEAFF; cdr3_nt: TGTGCCACCAGTGCAGCTCAGGGGGTTGACACTGAAGCTTTCTTT
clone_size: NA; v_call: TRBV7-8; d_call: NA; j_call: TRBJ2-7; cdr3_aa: CASSLIGGASYEQYF; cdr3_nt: TGTGCCAGCAGCTTAATCGGGGGCGCATCCTACGAGCAGTACTTC
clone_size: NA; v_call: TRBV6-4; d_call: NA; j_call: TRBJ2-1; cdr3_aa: CASSETLAGSYNEQFF; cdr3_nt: TGTGCCAGCAGTGAGACATTGGCTGGGTCCTACAATGAGCAGTTCTTC
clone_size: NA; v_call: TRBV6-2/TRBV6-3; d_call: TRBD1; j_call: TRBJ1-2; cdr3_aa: CASSPPGQGAPAGPGYTF; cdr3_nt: TGTGCCAGCAGTCCACCGGGACAGGGGGCGCCGGCAGGGCCTGGCTACACCTTC
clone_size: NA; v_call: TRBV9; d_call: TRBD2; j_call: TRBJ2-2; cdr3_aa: CASSVVPSGTNTGELFF; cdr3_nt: TGTGCCAGCAGCGTAGTGCCCAGCGGGACGAACACCGGGGAGCTGTTTTTT
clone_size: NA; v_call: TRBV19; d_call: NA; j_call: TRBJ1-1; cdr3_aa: CASSSGGGDTEAFF; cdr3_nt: TGTGCCAGTAGTAGCGGGGGAGGGGACACTGAAGCTTTCTTT